This TCR beta chain came from a study of metastatic and nonmetastatic thyroid tumors. TCRdb reprocessed the PCR reads via MiXCR. The sample yields more than 40,000 clones, approximately 24% seen once. Per germline, CDR1 KGHDR and CDR2 SFDVKD. The CDR3 totals 14 residues. Germline trimming cut 8 bases from V and 3 bases from J; bases unmatched to any gene: 5. Thyroid surgery was performed in patients who had received no treatment beforehand. At least ten counts were recorded for this clone. The receptor comes from a female donor with papillary thyroid cancer or a benign thyroid nodule (not recorded which). Some clones in this sample may be carry-over from other donors' samples. The rearrangement uses TRBV24-1 and TRBJ2-5; 10 positions match TRBD1. The sample consisted of tumor tissue. CDR3 amino acids: CATTPGTGEETQYF. The CDR3 DNA is TGTGCCACCACCCCCGGGACAGGGGAAGAGACCCAGTACTTC.